The 13 T cell receptor beta chains presented below share a single source sample, sequenced in a study of T cell responses to AZD1222 COVID-19 vaccine. Produced via immunoSEQ multiplex PCR; TCRdb's table is partial and in-frame only. The sample holds over 150,000 clones, about 93% seen once. The sample in question was peripheral blood, obtained 28 days after the second dose of the MenACWY control vaccine. These receptors originate from an adult who received the MenACWY meningococcal vaccine as a control.

This clone has just one count. The chain recombines TRBV6-2 or TRBV6-3 with TRBJ1-5; D remains unclear. The ends were cut back, 0 bases at V and 0 bases at J, with 18 bases in the middle. CDR1 is MNHEY, CDR2 SVGEGT, per germline. The CDR3 loop spans 19 amino acids. Here the CDR3 DNA reads TGTGCCAGCAGTTACTCTTCCAGACTAAGTACCTATAGCAATCAGCCCCAGCATTTT. Translated, it gives CASSYSSRLSTYSNQPQHF.

This clone was seen once. V is TRBV24-1 and J is TRBJ2-1; D unresolved. The CDR3 contains 11 residues. The germline V gene has CDR1 KGHDR and CDR2 SFDVKD. Trimming removed 9 bases from V and 4 bases from J, with 6 bases in between. The CDR3 DNA reads TGTGCCACCGGAAAGTACAATGAGCAGTTCTTC. It yields the protein CATGKYNEQFF.

This clone was seen only once. The chain links TRBV4-2 to TRBJ1-4; 8 bases fit TRBD1. CDR3 size: 15 residues. Germline V gene sequence: CDR1 LGHNA, CDR2 YNFKEQ. V lost 4 bases and J lost 4; bases outside the gene matches: 5. The CDR3 region is CASSPLDRGNEKLFF. Here the CDR3 DNA reads TGTGCCAGCAGCCCTCTCGACAGGGGTAATGAAAAACTGTTTTTT.

The chain joins TRBV6-5 to TRBJ2-5, with D uncertain. This CDR3 has 15 amino acids. Germline V gene lookup returns CDR1 MNHEY and CDR2 SVGAGI. V was cut by 0 bases and J by 2 bases, with 10 bases left in between. CDR3 loop: CASSYSGNRQETQYF. CDR3 DNA sequence: TGTGCCAGCAGTTACTCGGGGAACCGACAAGAGACCCAGTACTTC.

This chain joins TRBV27 and TRBJ1-1; a possible D gene is TRBD1 (6 bases). V gave up 6 bases and J gave up 1 base, with 12 bases separating them. Germline CDR1 is MNHEY and CDR2 is SMNVEV (reference sequence). This CDR3 has 14 residues. CDR3 amino acids: CASSLGGANTEAFF. In nucleotides, the CDR3 is TGTGCCAGCAGCCTAGGGGGGGCGAACACTGAAGCTTTCTTT.

This chain uses TRBV10-3 with TRBJ1-4; possibly TRBD1 for D (5 bases). Germline values: CDR1 ENHRY, CDR2 SYGVKD. CDR3 length: 14 residues. The V and J ends lost 6 bases and 7 bases respectively, with 15 bases between them. The CDR3 nucleotides are TGTGCCATCAGGGGGGGAGGAGAGGTTGAAAAACTGTTTTTT. Its translation is CAIRGGGEVEKLFF.

The J gene is TRBJ2-7, the V gene TRBV5-4, with D tentatively TRBD1 or TRBD2 (5 bases each). The CDR3 is made up of 14 amino acids. The V gene lost 1 base and the J gene lost 2 bases, with 10 bases spanning the gap. Germline V gives CDR1 SGHNT, CDR2 YYREEE (reference sequence). CDR3 coding DNA: TGTGCCAGCAGCTTGCGAGGGGCTGCCTACGAGCAGTACTTC. Protein product: CASSLRGAAYEQYF.

This clone appeared a single time. The chain joins TRBV4-2 to TRBJ1-1; possible D gene TRBD1, 5 bases. Germline CDR1 is LGHNA and CDR2 is YNFKEQ. With 2 bases removed from V and 4 bases from J, the gap between germline ends came to 14 bases. This CDR3 is built from 15 residues. The CDR3 sequence: CASSQLGAGGTEAFF. Here the CDR3 DNA reads TGTGCCAGCAGCCAACTTGGGGCGGGGGGCACTGAAGCTTTCTTT.

V gene TRBV27 combines with J gene TRBJ1-1; D is uncertain. The germline V and J ends were trimmed by 3 bases and 1 base, with 12 bases remaining between them. Looked up from germline, CDR1 is MNHEY and CDR2 is SMNVEV (reference sequence). The CDR3 covers 15 residues. The CDR3 bases are TGTGCCAGCAGTTTCTCACGGTGGGAGAACACTGAAGCTTTCTTT. It encodes CASSFSRWENTEAFF.

The gene calls are TRBV19 and TRBJ1-4; weak D call: TRBD1 (5 bases). Trimming stripped 2 bases from V and 7 bases from J, with 8 bases between. The CDR3 is 13 amino acids. The germline gives CDR1 LNHDA, CDR2 SQIVND (reference sequence). CDR3: CASSIPGSEKLFF. The CDR3 region has the DNA TGTGCCAGTAGTATACCAGGGTCTGAAAAACTGTTTTTT.

This clone was detected only once. This chain links TRBV5-1 with TRBJ1-2, with D unclear. Trimming removed 0 bases from V and 1 base from J, with 7 bases in between. Germline lookup yields CDR1 SGHRS and CDR2 YFSETQ. The CDR3 totals 14 residues. The CDR3 DNA sequence: TGCGCCAGCAGCTTGGAACAAGATAACTATGGCTACACCTTC. Amino acid sequence: CASSLEQDNYGYTF.

The genes are TRBV13 and TRBJ2-3, with 9 bases that match TRBD2. V was clipped by 5 bases and J by 0 bases; unmatched bases: 6. This CDR3 has 16 residues. Germline CDR1 PRHDT, CDR2 FYEKMQ (reference sequence). The CDR3 here is CASSPSSGDSTDTQYF. DNA of the CDR3: TGTGCCAGCAGCCCTTCTAGCGGGGACAGCACAGATACGCAGTATTTT.

The chain carries TRBV4-2 and TRBJ1-4; TRBD1 is a possible D gene (5 bases). Germline CDR1 reads LGHNA; CDR2 reads YNFKEQ. The CDR3 sequence is 15 residues long. V was trimmed by 1 base and J by 7 bases, leaving 13 bases between them. The CDR3 DNA is TGTGCCAGCAGCCAAGGATTGGGGGGTAGTGAAAAACTGTTTTTT. It encodes CASSQGLGGSEKLFF.